This T cell receptor (beta chain) appears in the sequencing data of a study of tumor T cells in aggressive B-cell lymphoma. Per germline, CDR1 SNHLY and CDR2 FYNNEI. This CDR3 has 16 residues. Trimming cost V 4 bases and J 9 bases, with 22 bases left between them. Here immunoSEQ multiplex PCR was the method, and the copy in TCRdb shows in-frame clones only, minus some. The table records approximately 5,600 clones, roughly 93% of them present only once. This clone was seen a few times. The receptor's source is an adult with diffuse large B cell lymphoma. Sequenced: tumor tissue. The chain employs TRBV2 and TRBJ2-1; D might be TRBD2 (6 bases). DNA for the CDR3: TGTGCCAGCAGTGCCGGGACTCCGACGGACCCCCGTGAGCAGTTCTTC. This encodes CASSAGTPTDPREQFF.